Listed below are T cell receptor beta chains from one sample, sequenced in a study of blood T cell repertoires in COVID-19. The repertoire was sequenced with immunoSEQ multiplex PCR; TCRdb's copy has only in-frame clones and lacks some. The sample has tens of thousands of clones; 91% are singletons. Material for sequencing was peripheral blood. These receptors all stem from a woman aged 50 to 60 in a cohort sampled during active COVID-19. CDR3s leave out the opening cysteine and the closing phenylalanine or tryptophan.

ASSLRYRGLLNAEAF,TRBV11-2
ASSGGIGYEQY,TRBV7-9
ASSYLGVRSTDTQY,TRBV6-5
ASSESDLLSYEQY,TRBV10-1
AWRSGVRNEQF,TRBV30
ASSKIQTGSEAF,TRBV7-2
ASSISASANIQY,TRBV7-9
ASSVQGSRVGANVLT,TRBV4-1
ASSVRSAEDTQY,TRBV10-1
ASSRDRSTEAF,TRBV7-7
ASSPKGITDTQY,TRBV9
ASSPSGGPLDTQY,TRBV5-1
ASSQTYEAF,TRBV18
ATSRAGGGYGYT,TRBV15
ASSQSAGGPGEQF,TRBV19
SVARGLQETQY,TRBV29-1
ASRRQGKLGKLF,TRBV28
ASSLMGQGIDGYT,TRBV5-4
ASRLTGNYGYT,TRBV12-3/TRBV12-4
ASSQGWGAGDYGYT,TRBV4-1
ATTSATLKQY,TRBV5-4
ASSSGQGHGYT,TRBV28
ASSQDSYTDTQY,TRBV4-2